This TCR beta chain was captured by sequencing in a study of identical twins. The CDR3 extends over 17 amino acids. The ends were cut back, 0 bases at V and 1 base at J, with 12 bases in the middle. Germline CDR1 SGHTA, CDR2 FQGNSA. TCRdb reanalysed the 5' RACE reads using MiXCR and keeps one entry per CDR3 protein. The sample consists of hundreds of thousands of distinct CDR3 sequences, approximately 6% of them appearing once. The TCR sequence derives from a man between 18 and 35 years old in good health. Sequencing was done on a sample of naive T cells sorted from blood. J is TRBJ2-2 and V is TRBV7-2, with a possible D match to TRBD2 (5 bases). The CDR3: CASSLADFRQNTGELFF. CDR3 bases: TGTGCCAGCAGCTTAGCGGACTTTAGACAGAACACCGGGGAGCTGTTTTTT.